This TCR beta chain was documented in a study of cytomegalovirus exposure and HLA in healthy donors. Trimming took 0 bases from V and 3 from J, leaving 15 bases between them. From germline, CDR1 is SGHDN and CDR2 FVKESK. The CDR3 runs 17 residues. Findings and limits, study-wide: TCR beta sequences numbering 15,000 to 20,000 were associated with HLA alleles at 0.05 false discovery rate in a later analysis. Researchers reportedly found TCR beta sequences accurately predicted most subjects' HLA-A and HLA-B alleles. An apparent linkage of common viral pathogens to several of the most significant clusters emerged in a later analysis.

Worth noting for this clone: Its antigen is still unknown.

PCR employed 60 Vbeta and 13 Jbeta primers. TCRdb's table, derived via immunoSEQ multiplex PCR, lists solely in-frame clones and lacks some. Its clone listing holds 150,000 to 200,000 clones. This sequence was found in a man in his thirties or forties in good health and CMV-seronegative. The sequenced material came from PBMCs. The gene calls are TRBV14 and TRBJ2-1; tentative D call: TRBD2 (6 bases). CDR3 DNA: TGTGCCAGCAGCCAAGATTTGGGACTTAGGATCTACAATGAGCAGTTCTTC. Translation: CASSQDLGLRIYNEQFF.